This TCR beta chain stems from a study of cytomegalovirus exposure and HLA in healthy donors. Study observations and caveats: TCR beta V- and J-gene trimming was later associated with a missense DCLRE1C variant.

A note on this clone: Its antigen is not identified.

The CDR3 is 14 residues long. Trimming removed 5 bases at V and 5 bases at J, with 16 bases between. Germline loops: CDR1 KGHSH, CDR2 LQKENI. The study ran its PCR with 60 Vbeta and 13 Jbeta primers. The method was immunoSEQ multiplex PCR; TCRdb's version includes in-frame clones alone and lacks a portion of them. The sample table includes about 200,000 clones. The specimen was PBMCs. This receptor was taken from a boy under 18 in good health and CMV-seronegative. The chain joins TRBV18 to TRBJ2-7; D uncertain. The CDR3 DNA reads TGTGCCAGCTCAGAGCGAGGCTTTTTCCACGAGCAGTACTTC. Translation: CASSERGFFHEQYF.